The 12 T cell receptor beta chains below come from one sample, sequenced in a study of beta chain features in type 1 diabetes. These receptors' antigens are unknown. General study points: The study found moderately but significantly shorter TCRB CDR3s in all four CD4+ subsets of Type 1 diabetes patients.

Expressed TCRB transcripts were sequenced after all isolated RNA was converted to cDNA. The assay was immunoSEQ multiplex PCR, and TCRdb's table has in-frame clones only and misses some. The sample contains roughly 400,000 clones, roughly 9.8% of which appear only once. The sample was central memory CD4+ T cells from blood. Every receptor here comes from a man younger than 40 with type 1 diabetes.

This clone has at least ten counts. The genes are TRBV19 and TRBJ2-1, with D perhaps matching TRBD2 (5 bases). Trimming shortened V by 3 bases and J by 0 bases, and 9 bases separated the two germline ends. Germline CDR1 is LNHDA and CDR2 is SQIVND (reference sequence). The CDR3 has 15 amino acids. The CDR3 region is CASSMGSSSYNEQFF. The CDR3 region has the DNA TGTGCCAGTAGTATGGGGAGTAGCTCCTACAATGAGCAGTTCTTC. The complete variable domain, with remaining parts taken from reference TRBV19 and TRBJ2-1, reads DGGITQSPKYLFRKEGQNVTLSCEQNLNHDAMYWYRQDPGQGLRLIYYSQIVNDFQKGDIAEGYSVSREKKESFPLTVTSAQKNPTAFYLCASSMGSSSYNEQFFGPGTRLTVL.

This clone appeared a few times. The chain has TRBV6-1 and TRBJ2-7; 9 bases agree with TRBD2. Germline values: CDR1 MNHNS, CDR2 SASEGT. With 7 bases clipped from V and 0 bases from J, the junction kept 7 bases outside the gene matches. CDR3 size: 15 residues. As DNA, the CDR3 is TGTGCCAGCACTTCCGGGACTAGCAACTCCTACGAGCAGTACTTC. Translation gives CASTSGTSNSYEQYF.

This clone was seen at least ten times. This sequence joins TRBV7-9 and TRBJ2-3; weak D call: TRBD2 (5 bases). V lost 1 base, J lost 3 bases, and 11 bases lay in between. This CDR3 spans 15 amino acids. Germline lookup yields CDR1 SEHNR and CDR2 FQNEAQ (reference sequence). CDR3 amino acids: CASSLVRGLTDTQYF. The CDR3 DNA is TGTGCCAGCAGCTTAGTACGAGGGCTTACAGATACGCAGTATTTT.

The chain uses TRBV7-9 and TRBJ1-1; a possible D gene is TRBD1 (5 bases). The V end lost 5 bases, the J end lost 5 bases, and 15 bases lay between the germline ends. The CDR3 is 14 amino acids. Germline loops: CDR1 SEHNR, CDR2 FQNEAQ (reference sequence). In DNA, the CDR3 is TGTGCCAGCAGCCCTGTCGGGGCGCGGACTGAAGCTTTCTTT. Its translation is CASSPVGARTEAFF.

This clone was seen more than once but under ten times. This chain uses TRBV11-3 with TRBJ2-5; D assignment may be TRBD1 or TRBD2 (6 bases each). The germline V and J ends were trimmed by 5 bases and 5 bases, with 18 bases remaining between them. Germline lookup yields CDR1 SGHNT and CDR2 YENEEA. The CDR3 has 15 amino acids. CDR3 coding DNA: TGTGCCAGCAGCCCAACCTGGGGGGCGGGGGAGACCCAGTACTTC. The encoded protein is CASSPTWGAGETQYF.

This clone came up a few times. This chain joins TRBV4-2 and TRBJ2-1; no definite D call. Trimming removed 0 bases at V and 7 bases at J, with 7 bases between. The CDR3 is 13 residues long. Per the germline V gene, CDR1 is LGHNA and CDR2 is YNFKEQ. For the CDR3, the DNA is TGTGCCAGCAGCCAAGATCGGGCAAATGAGCAGTTCTTC. Protein sequence: CASSQDRANEQFF.

This clone was observed a few times. A single base separates this from a much larger clone, so it may be a read error. This sample includes further DNA sequences coding for the same CDR3. This chain links TRBV28 with TRBJ1-2; TRBD1 agrees at 7 bases. V shed 4 bases, J shed 3 bases, and the junction held 2 bases outside the gene matches. The CDR3 spans 13 residues. From germline, CDR1 is MDHEN and CDR2 SYDVKM. The CDR3 nucleotides are TGTGCCAGCAGTTCCGGGACAGACTATGGCTACACCTTC. Amino acid sequence: CASSSGTDYGYTF.

The table lists this clone with a few counts. The rearrangement links TRBV6-1 to TRBJ1-3; the D is unclear. V was cut by 10 bases and J by 0 bases, with 13 bases left in between. The CDR3 spans 14 residues. From germline, CDR1 is MNHNS and CDR2 SASEGT. CDR3 sequence reads: CAIKGANSGNTIYF. For the CDR3, the DNA is TGTGCCATCAAAGGAGCCAACTCTGGAAACACCATATATTTT.

The CDR3, as DNA: TGTGCCAGCAGCTTGAGCGGGAGGGCCCCATACAATGAGCAGTTCTTC. As protein: CASSLSGRAPYNEQFF. This chain joins TRBV5-6 and TRBJ2-1; 10 bases align to TRBD2. Looked up from germline, CDR1 is SGHDT and CDR2 is YYEEEE. The trim removed 1 base at V and 4 bases at J, leaving 5 bases unmatched. This CDR3 comprises 16 residues.

With respect to this clone: The sample holds other DNA sequences that translate to the same CDR3. The CDR3 coding sequence is TGTGCCAGCAGCAGTAACACAGATACGCAGTATTTT. Translated: CASSSNTDTQYF. V usage is TRBV7-2 and J usage is TRBJ2-3; no definite D call. V shed 5 bases and J shed 2 bases, with 5 bases lying between them. Per germline, CDR1 SGHTA and CDR2 FQGNSA. CDR3 size: 12 residues.

There are a few counts of this clone. The rearrangement uses TRBV15 and TRBJ2-5, with D perhaps being TRBD1 or TRBD2 (6 bases each). V lost 0 bases, J lost 1 base, and 9 bases lay in between. The germline V gene has CDR1 LNHNV and CDR2 YYDKDF (reference sequence). The CDR3 contains 15 residues. CDR3 region: CATSREWGAQETQYF. CDR3 bases: TGTGCCACCAGCAGAGAGTGGGGGGCCCAAGAGACCCAGTACTTC.

The rearrangement uses TRBV6-6 and TRBJ1-5, with a possible D match to TRBD1 (6 bases). Germline V gives CDR1 MNHNY, CDR2 SVGAGI (reference sequence). Trimming pared 6 bases from V and 5 bases from J, leaving 14 bases between. The CDR3 consists of 14 residues. DNA for the CDR3: TGTGCCAGCAGATTTGTGGGGGGCGATCAGCCCCAGCATTTT. This encodes CASRFVGGDQPQHF.